The rows below give T cell receptor beta chains drawn from one sample of a study of beta chain features in type 1 diabetes. Measured with immunoSEQ multiplex PCR; TCRdb has only the in-frame clones, and not every one. The sample holds hundreds of thousands of clones, approximately 9.7% seen once. The specimen was central memory CD4+ T cells from blood. Receptor source: a man aged 25 to 40 with type 1 diabetes. CDR3s include the opening cysteine and the closing phenylalanine or tryptophan. A D gene is named only where the DNA matches it firmly. Clone size, where shown, is once, few, many, or a class for clones that have expanded.

v_gene	j_gene	d_gene	len	abundance	CDR3nt	CDR3aa
TRBV5-1	TRBJ2-2	TRBD2	15	-	TGCGCCAGCCTACCTAGCGGGGTCAACACCGGGGAGCTGTTTTTT	CASLPSGVNTGELFF
TRBV11-2	TRBJ2-7	TRBD2	14	-	TGTGCCAGCAGCCCCATTCTAGCGGTGGGCGAGCAGTACTTC	CASSPILAVGEQYF
TRBV6-5	TRBJ2-7	-	12	few	TGTGCCAGCGGAGCCTGGGCTCCCGAGCAGTACTTC	CASGAWAPEQYF
TRBV2	TRBJ1-5	-	14	many	TGTGCCAGCAGTTGGGACCCGTCCAATCAGCCCCAGCATTTT	CASSWDPSNQPQHF
TRBV9	TRBJ2-6	-	15	many	TGTGCCAGCAGCGCTCTAGGCTCTGGGGCCAACGTCCTGACTTTC	CASSALGSGANVLTF
TRBV6-1	TRBJ2-7	-	14	-	TGTGCCAGCAGTGATTTCGGGCGGACCTACGAGCAGTACTTC	CASSDFGRTYEQYF
TRBV28	TRBJ2-7	TRBD1	14	few	TGTGCCAGCACCCCGGGACAGGCTATTCTCGAGCAGTACTTC	CASTPGQAILEQYF
TRBV7-2	TRBJ2-3	TRBD2	17	-	TGTGCCAGCAGCTTTTCTAGCGGGGGGCCTAGCACAGATACGCAGTATTTT	CASSFSSGGPSTDTQYF
TRBV7-2	TRBJ1-2	-	13	few	TGTGCCAGCACCACAGGAGGGGAATGGGGCTACACCTTC	CASTTGGEWGYTF
TRBV7-2	TRBJ2-5	-	15	-	TGTGCCAGCAGCTTCCGTCCAGGGTCGAGAGAGACCCAGTACTTC	CASSFRPGSRETQYF
TRBV27	TRBJ1-6	-	16	few	TGTGCCAGCAGTCCACGCCTTACGGGACACCAATCACCCCTCCACTTT	CASSPRLTGHQSPLHF
TRBV28	TRBJ1-5	TRBD1	15	few	TGTGCCAGCAGTTTATGGGGACAGGACGGGAGGCCCCAGCATTTT	CASSLWGQDGRPQHF
TRBV4-3	TRBJ2-3	TRBD1	13	-	TGCGCCAGCAGCCCCGGGACAGCCGATACGCAGTATTTT	CASSPGTADTQYF
TRBV10-1	TRBJ1-1	-	13	-	TGCGCCACCAACGACAACCTGAACACTGAAGCTTTCTTT	CATNDNLNTEAFF
TRBV27	TRBJ2-3	TRBD1	14	-	TGTGCCAGCTCCCTAGGACAGGGCACAGATACGCAGTATTTT	CASSLGQGTDTQYF
TRBV6-1	TRBJ1-2	-	14	few	TGTGCCAGCAGTGTCAGGGAGTTCGGCTATGGCTACACCTTC	CASSVREFGYGYTF
TRBV11-2	TRBJ2-7	TRBD1	14	-	TGTGCCAGCAGCTTATACACAGGGGGCAACGAGCAGTACTTC	CASSLYTGGNEQYF
TRBV6-5	TRBJ2-1	-	14	-	TGTGCCACCTGTCGGGTCGAATCCTACAATGAGCAGTTCTTC	CATCRVESYNEQFF
TRBV6-1	TRBJ2-3	TRBD2	15	few	TGTGCCAGCAGTGATGGGGGGGGTCGAACAGATACGCAGTATTTT	CASSDGGGRTDTQYF
TRBV9	TRBJ2-3	TRBD2	14	few	TGTGCCAGCAGCGTCCGGGGGGGAGCGGATACGCAGTATTTT	CASSVRGGADTQYF
TRBV2	TRBJ1-6	-	13	-	TGTGCCAGCCCAATCTCGAATGATTCACCCCTCCACTTT	CASPISNDSPLHF
TRBV7-2	TRBJ2-1	TRBD2	14	-	TGTGCCAGCAGCCAACTAGCGGGGGCTTACGAGCAGTTCTTC	CASSQLAGAYEQFF
TRBV9	TRBJ1-3	-	14	few	TGTGCCAGCAGCGCATCCGGCTCTGGAAACACCATATATTTT	CASSASGSGNTIYF
TRBV28	TRBJ1-2	TRBD1	13	-	TGTGCCAGCAGTTTATGGCAGGGGGAAGGCTACACCTTC	CASSLWQGEGYTF
TRBV4-3	TRBJ2-3	-	15	few	TGCGCCAGCAGCCAGGGCGGGACAGCATCAGATACGCAGTATTTT	CASSQGGTASDTQYF
TRBV13	TRBJ1-4	-	14	many	TGTGCCAGCAGGAGGACAGTAGGGGATGAAAAACTGTTTTTT	CASRRTVGDEKLFF
TRBV7-8	TRBJ1-6	-	14	-	TGTGCCAGCAGCTTGTCTACAGGGAATTCACCCCTCCACTTT	CASSLSTGNSPLHF
TRBV29-1	TRBJ1-1	-	13	few	TGCAGCGTTGACTTACAGGGTCGCACTGAAGCTTTCTTT	CSVDLQGRTEAFF
TRBV10-1	TRBJ1-1	-	13	-	TGCGCCAGCAGTGTTAATCAGGACACTGAAGCTTTCTTT	CASSVNQDTEAFF
TRBV27	TRBJ2-6	-	17	few	TGTGCCAGCAGTTTTGTGGCAGGCAGGGAGGGGGCCAACGTCCTGACTTTC	CASSFVAGREGANVLTF
TRBV7-2	TRBJ2-3	-	14	many	TGTGCCAGCAGCTTAGGCCGCGGGCAGGGTACGCAGTATTTT	CASSLGRGQGTQYF